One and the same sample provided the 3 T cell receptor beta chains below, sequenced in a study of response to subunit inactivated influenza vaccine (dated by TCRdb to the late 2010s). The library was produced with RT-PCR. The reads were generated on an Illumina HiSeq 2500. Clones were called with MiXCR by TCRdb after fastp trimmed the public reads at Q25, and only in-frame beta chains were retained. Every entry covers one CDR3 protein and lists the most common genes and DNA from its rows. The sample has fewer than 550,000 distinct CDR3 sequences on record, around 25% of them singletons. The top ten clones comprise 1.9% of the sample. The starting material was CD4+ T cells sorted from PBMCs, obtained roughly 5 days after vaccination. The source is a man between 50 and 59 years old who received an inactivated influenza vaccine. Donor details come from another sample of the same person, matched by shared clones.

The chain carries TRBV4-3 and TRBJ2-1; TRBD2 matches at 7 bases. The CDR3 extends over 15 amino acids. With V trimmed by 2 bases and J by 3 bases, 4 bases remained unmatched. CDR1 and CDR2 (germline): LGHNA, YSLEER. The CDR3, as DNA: TGCGCCAGCAGCCAATCCAGCGGGAACTACAATGAGCAGTTCTTC. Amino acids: CASSQSSGNYNEQFF.

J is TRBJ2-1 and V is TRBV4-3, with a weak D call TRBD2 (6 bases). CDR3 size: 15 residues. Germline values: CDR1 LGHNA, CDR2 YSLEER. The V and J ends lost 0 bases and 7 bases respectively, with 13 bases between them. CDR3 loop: CASSQDWQGGNEQFF. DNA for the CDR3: TGCGCCAGCAGCCAAGATTGGCAGGGAGGTAATGAGCAGTTCTTC.

CDR3 residues: CASSLVERDGYTF. The CDR3 coding sequence is TGTGCCAGCAGTTTAGTGGAGCGCGATGGCTACACCTTC. This chain connects TRBV12-3 or TRBV12-4 to TRBJ1-2; no reliable D call. Trimming took off 1 base at V and 6 bases at J, with 9 bases between the two ends. This CDR3 comprises 13 residues.